The 21 T cell receptor beta chains presented below share a single source sample, sequenced in a study of OX40 agonist ivuxolimab in advanced cancers. The method was immunoSEQ multiplex PCR; TCRdb's version includes in-frame clones alone and lacks a portion of them. The sample carries about 76,000 clones, approximately 85% recorded once. Sequenced material: CD4+ or CD8+ T cells sorted from blood, taken in a trial of the OX40 agonist ivuxolimab. The receptors here all came from an adult with an advanced solid tumor such as melanoma, head and neck, liver or kidney cancer.

The chain has TRBV30 and TRBJ1-2; 10 nucleotides agree with TRBD1. CDR1 is GTSNPN and CDR2 is SVGIG in the germline V gene (reference sequence). The CDR3 extends over 15 amino acids. The V segment lost 2 bases and the J segment 8 bases; nucleotides outside the gene matches: 11. This chain's CDR3 is CAWSSRTTGGQGYTF. The CDR3 DNA sequence: TGTGCCTGGAGTTCTCGAACGACAGGGGGCCAAGGCTACACCTTC.

The V call is TRBV10-2, the J call TRBJ2-5; TRBD1 or TRBD2 may be the D gene (6 bases each). Germline V gene sequence: CDR1 WSHSY, CDR2 SAAADI. V was trimmed by 7 bases and J by 3 bases, leaving 15 bases between them. This CDR3 region has 14 residues. In nucleotides, the CDR3 is TGCGCCAGCACCCACGGAGGGGGAAAAGAGACCCAGTACTTC. It codes for CASTHGGGKETQYF.

The V call is TRBV2, the J call TRBJ1-4; 9 positions match TRBD1. Trimming removed 7 bases from V and 4 bases from J; junction bases left unmatched: 4. The CDR3 is made up of 14 amino acids. From germline, CDR1 is SNHLY and CDR2 FYNNEI. The CDR3 spells CASIGDRVNEKLFF. CDR3 nucleotides: TGTGCCAGCATAGGGGACAGGGTTAATGAAAAACTGTTTTTT.

This clone was detected a few times. The V call is TRBV2, the J call TRBJ2-5, with TRBD2 identical over 7 bases. This CDR3 is 13 amino acids long. Germline lookup yields CDR1 SNHLY and CDR2 FYNNEI. V shed 2 bases and J 5 bases; nucleotides not matched to a gene: 2. The CDR3 protein is CASSELGGETQYF. DNA for the CDR3: TGTGCCAGCAGTGAATTGGGGGGGGAGACCCAGTACTTC.

This sequence joins TRBV6-1 and TRBJ1-3; D gene uncertain. CDR1 MNHNS and CDR2 SASEGT come from the germline V gene. There are 16 residues in the CDR3. Trimming removed 3 bases from V and 0 bases from J, with 12 bases in between. The CDR3 coding sequence is TGTGCCAGCAGTGAGCACACCGGGCTCTCTGGAAACACCATATATTTT. The encoded protein is CASSEHTGLSGNTIYF.

As to this clone: One junction end does not reproduce the germline sequence, and a read error may be involved. V and J are TRBV25-1 and TRBJ1-2, with D possibly matching TRBD1 (6 bases). The CDR3 loop spans 14 amino acids. CDR1 is MGHDK, CDR2 SYGVNS, per germline. The CDR3 DNA reads as TGTGCCAGCAGTGACCCAGGGGACTACTATGGCCACACCTTC. It codes for CASSDPGDYYGHTF.

This clone has only one observation. Other DNA sequences in the sample encode the same CDR3. This chain uses TRBV7-2 with TRBJ2-3; 9 nucleotides match TRBD2. Germline values: CDR1 SGHTA, CDR2 FQGNSA. This CDR3 region has 18 residues. The V gene end was trimmed by 1 base and the J gene end by 3 bases; junction bases not matched to a gene: 11. This CDR3 is CASSLGRSGGLRTDTQYF. Here the CDR3 DNA reads TGTGCCAGCAGCTTAGGCCGTAGCGGGGGCCTGAGGACAGATACGCAGTATTTT.

This chain connects TRBV30 to TRBJ1-2; 9 bases align to TRBD1. Looked up from germline, CDR1 is GTSNPN and CDR2 is SVGIG (reference sequence). CDR3 length equals 13 residues. V lost 0 bases and J lost 10; bases outside the gene matches: 6. DNA for the CDR3: TGTGCCTGGAGTGTTGGGACAGGGAGTGCCTACACCTTC. Protein sequence: CAWSVGTGSAYTF.

V is TRBV6-1 and J is TRBJ1-1, with D possibly matching TRBD1 (5 bases). The CDR3 contains 17 residues. V gave up 2 bases and J gave up 0 bases, with 16 bases separating them. Germline CDR1 reads MNHNS; CDR2 reads SASEGT. CDR3 region: CASSEPNRGVMNTEAFF. CDR3 bases: TGTGCCAGCAGTGAACCCAATCGGGGGGTCATGAACACTGAAGCTTTCTTT.

The rearrangement joins TRBV10-3 to TRBJ2-7; 12 bases map to TRBD1. The CDR3 sequence is 18 residues long. CDR1 and CDR2 from the germline V gene are ENHRY and SYGVKD. The V segment lost 0 bases and the J segment 3 bases; nucleotides outside the gene matches: 9. This CDR3 reads CAISESMGQGAPLYEQYF. For the CDR3, the DNA is TGTGCCATCAGTGAGTCGATGGGACAGGGGGCCCCACTCTACGAGCAGTACTTC.

Only one count was recorded for this clone. V gene TRBV4-3 combines with J gene TRBJ2-2; 8 nucleotides match TRBD1. This CDR3 contains 18 residues. Germline-derived CDR1 and CDR2 are LGHNA and YSLEER. Trimming took 0 bases from V and 4 from J; bases not matched to a gene: 10. CDR3 bases: TGCGCCAGCAGCCAAGAGTCCCAGGGGGCTTATTCCACCGGGGAGCTGTTTTTT. It is translated as CASSQESQGAYSTGELFF.

This clone was recorded at least ten times. This chain links TRBV25-1 with TRBJ1-1; no definite D call. Germline lookup yields CDR1 MGHDK and CDR2 SYGVNS. The V and J ends lost 4 bases and 1 base respectively, with 10 bases between them. This CDR3 has 14 residues. CDR3 DNA sequence: TGTGCCAGCAGTGGCATCGGGAGGAACACTGAAGCTTTCTTT. This sequence encodes CASSGIGRNTEAFF.

The chain couples TRBV5-1 to TRBJ2-1; 11 bases are a match to TRBD2. Germline CDR1 SGHRS, CDR2 YFSETQ. The trim removed 0 bases at V and 1 base at J, leaving 0 bases unmatched. The CDR3 consists of 16 residues. In DNA form, the CDR3 reads TGCGCCAGCAGCTTGGCTAGCGGGGGGTCCTACAATGAGCAGTTCTTC. Translated: CASSLASGGSYNEQFF. Supplemented by reference TRBV5-1 and TRBJ2-1, the full variable domain reads KAGVTQTPRYLIKTRGQQVTLSCSPISGHRSVSWYQQTPGQGLQFLFEYFSETQRNKGNFPGRFSGRQFSNSRSEMNVSTLELGDSALYLCASSLASGGSYNEQFFGPGTRLTVL.

The chain recombines TRBV7-9 with TRBJ2-3, with 10 bases identical to TRBD2. The CDR3 is 15 amino acids. Germline V gene lookup returns CDR1 SEHNR and CDR2 FQNEAQ (reference sequence). V lost 5 bases, J lost 4 bases, and 6 bases stayed unmatched. The chain's CDR3 is CASSQRGTSADTQYF. CDR3 nucleotides: TGTGCCAGCAGCCAACGCGGGACTAGCGCAGATACGCAGTATTTT.

The rearrangement uses TRBV19 and TRBJ2-3, with TRBD2 matching 11 bases. Germline loops: CDR1 LNHDA, CDR2 SQIVND (reference sequence). V lost 3 bases, J lost 1 base, and 3 bases stayed unmatched. This CDR3 is 16 amino acids long. In DNA, the CDR3 is TGTGCCAGTAGTATCGGGACTAGCGGCCGCACAGATACGCAGTATTTT. The encoded protein is CASSIGTSGRTDTQYF.

V and J are TRBV7-2 and TRBJ2-7, with 8 bases lining up with TRBD2. CDR3 length: 15 amino acids. Germline V gene sequence: CDR1 SGHTA, CDR2 FQGNSA. V lost 8 bases, J lost 4 bases, and 13 bases stayed unmatched. The CDR3 reads CASREGQAGKYEQYF. DNA of the CDR3: TGTGCCAGCCGGGAGGGGCAGGCAGGGAAGTACGAGCAGTACTTC.

The V gene is TRBV25-1, the J gene TRBJ2-7; D gene uncertain. The CDR3 runs 11 residues. V dropped 7 bases and J dropped 0 bases, with 4 bases sitting between them. Germline values: CDR1 MGHDK, CDR2 SYGVNS. The CDR3: CASIGSYEQYF. The DNA of the CDR3 is TGTGCCAGCATTGGCTCCTACGAGCAGTACTTC.

The chain combines TRBV9 with TRBJ2-3; D may correspond to TRBD1 or TRBD2 (5 bases each). The V end lost 7 bases, the J end lost 0 bases, and 9 bases lay between the germline ends. Germline V lookup: CDR1 SGDLS, CDR2 YYNGEE. The CDR3 runs 13 residues. CDR3 loop: CASGGASTDTQYF. The CDR3, as DNA: TGTGCCAGCGGGGGAGCTAGCACAGATACGCAGTATTTT. Full variable domain (outside the CDR3, taken from reference TRBV9 and TRBJ2-3): DSGVTQTPKHLITATGQRVTLRCSPRSGDLSVYWYQQSLDQGLQFLIQYYNGEERAKGNILERFSAQQFPDLHSELNLSSLELGDSALYFCASGGASTDTQYFGPGTRLTVL.

V usage is TRBV7-2 and J usage is TRBJ2-2; perhaps TRBD1 as D (5 bases). Germline V gene sequence: CDR1 SGHTA, CDR2 FQGNSA. V lost 1 base to trimming and J lost 5 bases, with 14 bases between them. The CDR3 covers 16 residues. The CDR3, as DNA: TGTGCCAGCAGCTTAGTAGCAGGGCGAAGAACCGGGGAGCTGTTTTTT. This sequence encodes CASSLVAGRRTGELFF.

The V and J genes are TRBV5-1 and TRBJ2-7; the match to TRBD1 covers 10 bases. V was clipped by 4 bases and J by 6 bases; unmatched bases: 7. Per the germline V gene, CDR1 is SGHRS and CDR2 is YFSETQ. The CDR3 has 14 amino acids. CDR3 coding DNA: TGCGCCAGCAGCCCCGGGACAGGGGTGGGCGAGCAGTACTTC. As protein: CASSPGTGVGEQYF.

The chain combines TRBV7-2 with TRBJ1-3, with D possibly being TRBD1 (6 bases). There are 17 residues in the CDR3. Germline CDR1 and CDR2: SGHTA and FQGNSA. Trimming removed 3 bases at V and 1 base at J, with 16 bases between. The CDR3 here is CASSLEGVGVSGNTIYF. In DNA, the CDR3 is TGTGCCAGCAGCTTGGAGGGGGTTGGGGTGTCTGGAAACACCATATATTTT.